This T cell receptor beta chain was captured in a study of identical twins. CDR1 and CDR2 (germline): SGHVS, FQNEAQ. This CDR3 spans 17 amino acids. V lost 0 bases and J lost 6, with 21 bases in between. TCRdb re-analysed the 5' RACE reads in MiXCR, keeping a single row per CDR3 protein. The repertoire includes some 730,000 distinct CDR3 sequences, 15% to 20% of them detected once, and about an eighth sits in the top ten. These sequences were also reported in another study, on T cells expressing NK-cell markers.

This sequence originates from a woman aged 18-30 years in good health. The chain carries TRBV7-8 and TRBJ2-7; D gene uncertain. The specimen was PBMCs. The CDR3 region is CASSLAGGQVKRGEQYF. As DNA, the CDR3 is TGTGCCAGCAGCTTAGCGGGTGGTCAGGTGAAGCGAGGCGAGCAGTACTTC.